This T cell receptor (beta chain) stems from a study of T cell changes during pregnancy in multiple sclerosis. Clones were read by immunoSEQ multiplex PCR, and TCRdb kept only the in-frame ones, dropping some. The sample records approximately 63,000 clones, 91% being singletons. The clonotype originates from a female donor in good health, enrolled as a control in a pregnancy study. The starting material was peripheral blood, obtained in the third trimester of pregnancy.

CDR3: CASTLEDVGFNEQFF. The CDR3 bases are TGTGCCAGCACGCTGGAGGACGTAGGCTTCAATGAGCAGTTCTTC. The chain carries TRBV7-9 and TRBJ2-1, with TRBD2 as a possible D gene (5 bases). CDR3 length: 15 residues. CDR1 is SEHNR, CDR2 FQNEAQ, per germline (reference sequence). Trimming removed 7 bases from V and 6 bases from J, with 19 bases in between. The whole variable domain, remainder taken from reference TRBV7-9 and TRBJ2-1, is DTGVSQNPRHKITKRGQNVTFRCDPISEHNRLYWYRQTLGQGPEFLTYFQNEAQLEKSRLLSDRFSAERPKGSFSTLEIQRTEQGDSAMYLCASTLEDVGFNEQFFGPGTRLTVL.